What follows are 2 T cell receptor beta chains derived from one specimen sequenced in a study of human CD8 memory T cell subsets. TCR beta was sequenced from UMI-tagged 5' RACE libraries. TCRdb re-analyzed the 5' RACE reads; it lists each CDR3 protein once, without DNA. This sample's clone table lists thousands of distinct CDR3 sequences. Material: CD8+ T cells from PBMCs. The receptor set was obtained from a human donor in good health.

V gene TRBV4-2 combines with J gene TRBJ2-3. Per the germline V gene, CDR1 is LGHNA and CDR2 is YNFKEQ. This CDR3 comprises 14 residues. The CDR3 spells CASSQERTSDTQYF.

The chain carries TRBV5-6 and TRBJ2-2. The germline V gene encodes CDR1 SGHDT and CDR2 YYEEEE. CDR3 length equals 12 residues. CDR3 amino acids: CASRSFTGELFF.